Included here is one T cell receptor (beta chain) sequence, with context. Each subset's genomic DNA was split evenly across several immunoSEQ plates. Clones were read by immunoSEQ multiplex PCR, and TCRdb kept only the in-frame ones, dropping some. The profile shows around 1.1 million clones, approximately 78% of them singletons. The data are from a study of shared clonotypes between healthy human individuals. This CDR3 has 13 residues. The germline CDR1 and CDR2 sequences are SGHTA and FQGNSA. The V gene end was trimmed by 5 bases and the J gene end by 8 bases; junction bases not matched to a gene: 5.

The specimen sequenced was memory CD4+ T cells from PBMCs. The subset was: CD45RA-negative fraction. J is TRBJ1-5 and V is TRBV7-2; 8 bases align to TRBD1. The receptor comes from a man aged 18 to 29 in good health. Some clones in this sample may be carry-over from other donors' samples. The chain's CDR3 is CASSLDRGEPQHF. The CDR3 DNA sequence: TGTGCCAGCAGCCTCGACAGGGGCGAGCCCCAGCATTTT.